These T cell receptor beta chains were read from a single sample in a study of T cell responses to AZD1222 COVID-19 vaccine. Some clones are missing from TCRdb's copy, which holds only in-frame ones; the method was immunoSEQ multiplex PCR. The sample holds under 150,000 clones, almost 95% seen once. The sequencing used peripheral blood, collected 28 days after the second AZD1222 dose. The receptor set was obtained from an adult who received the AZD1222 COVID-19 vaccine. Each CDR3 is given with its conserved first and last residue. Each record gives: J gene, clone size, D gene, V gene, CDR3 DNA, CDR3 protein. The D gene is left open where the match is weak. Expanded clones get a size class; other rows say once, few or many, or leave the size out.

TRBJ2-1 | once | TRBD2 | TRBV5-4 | TGTGCCAGCAGCCCCAGACTAGCGGGGAACAATGAGCAGTTCTTC | CASSPRLAGNNEQFF
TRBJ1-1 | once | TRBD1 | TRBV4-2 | TGTGCCAGCAGCCAAGGAGCAGGGGGGATGAACACTGAAGCTTTCTTT | CASSQGAGGMNTEAFF
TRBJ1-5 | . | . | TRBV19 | TGTGCCACCCTCGCCGACCAAGGAGCCCAGCATTTT | CATLADQGAQHF
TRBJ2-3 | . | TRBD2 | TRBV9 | TGTGCCAGCAGCCACCGTTCTGGCGGGGGGGCCAGGTTTGATACGCAGTATTTT | CASSHRSGGGARFDTQYF
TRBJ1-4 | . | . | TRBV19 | TGTGCCACCCACAGGGTTGGGGAAAAACTGTTTTTT | CATHRVGEKLFF
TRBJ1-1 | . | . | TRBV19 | TGTGCCAGTACCTACCGGGACGGTGAAGCTTTCTTT | CASTYRDGEAFF
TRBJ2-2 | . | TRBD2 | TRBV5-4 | TGTGCCAGCAGCGCGGGACTAGCGGGAGCCGGGGAGCTGTTTTTT | CASSAGLAGAGELFF
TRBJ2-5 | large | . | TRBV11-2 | TGTGCCAGCACCCTCCTCCGGTACTGGGGGTTGTACCAAGAGACCCAGTACTTC | CASTLLRYWGLYQETQYF
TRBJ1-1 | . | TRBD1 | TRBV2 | TGTGCCAGCAGTGTGACAGGGGTGAACACTGAAGCTTTCTTT | CASSVTGVNTEAFF
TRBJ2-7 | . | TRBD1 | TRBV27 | TGTGCCAGCAGTGGGGCCCGGGGGACAGGGAGCTACGAGCAGTACTTC | CASSGARGTGSYEQYF
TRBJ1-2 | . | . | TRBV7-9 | TGTGCCAGCATCCCCCTAACCCGGGGGGGCCATGGCTACACCTTC | CASIPLTRGGHGYTF
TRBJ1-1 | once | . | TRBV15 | TGTGCCACCAGCAGCGGGGCGATTACTGAAGCTTTCTTT | CATSSGAITEAFF
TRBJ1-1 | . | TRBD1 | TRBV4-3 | TGCGCCAGCAGCCTCACAGGGGCCCCGATTTTGCGCTTTGAAAGAATGAACACTGAAGCTTTCTTT | CASSLTGAPILRFERMNTEAFF
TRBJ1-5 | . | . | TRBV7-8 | TGTGCCAGCAGCCCCGGGGCGGGGAGCGGTCAGCCCCAGCATTTT | CASSPGAGSGQPQHF
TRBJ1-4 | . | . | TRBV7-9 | TGTGCCAGCAGCCGCCAAAGTGGGTCTGGGGAAAAACTGTTTTTT | CASSRQSGSGEKLFF
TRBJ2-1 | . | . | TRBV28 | TGTGCCAGCCCTCCCGGGGATTTATTAGGGAATGAGCAGTTCTTC | CASPPGDLLGNEQFF
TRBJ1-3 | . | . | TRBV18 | TGTGCCAGCTCACCAAGGGTAGGAGACCACTCTGGAAACACCATATATTTT | CASSPRVGDHSGNTIYF
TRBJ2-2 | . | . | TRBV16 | TGTGCCAGCACCTTGTTGGGCGGGGAGCTGTTTTTT | CASTLLGGELFF
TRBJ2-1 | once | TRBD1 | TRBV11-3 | TGTGCCAGCAGCTTAGAATGGACAGGGAAGGCCTCCAGGGGCAATGAGCAGTTCTTC | CASSLEWTGKASRGNEQFF
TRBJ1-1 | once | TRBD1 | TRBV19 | TGTGCCAGTAGTATAAGCCCAGGGGGTAAAGCTTTCTTT | CASSISPGGKAFF
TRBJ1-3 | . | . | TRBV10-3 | TGTGCCATCGGAGGATTTGGGGACACCATATATTTT | CAIGGFGDTIYF
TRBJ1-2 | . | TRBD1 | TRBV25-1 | TGTGCCAGCAGTGCCGGACAGGGTGGGTACTATGGCTACACCTTC | CASSAGQGGYYGYTF
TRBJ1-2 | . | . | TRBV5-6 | TGTGCCAGCAGCTCGGGCGCCGGACTCCCTACTTATGGCTACACCTTC | CASSSGAGLPTYGYTF
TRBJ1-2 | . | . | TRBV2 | TGTGCCAGCAGTGATACATCGGGTGGCTACACCTTC | CASSDTSGGYTF
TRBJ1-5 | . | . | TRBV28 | TGTGCCAGCAGTTCGGACATGAGCAATCAGCCCCAGCATTTT | CASSSDMSNQPQHF
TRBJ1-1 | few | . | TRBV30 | TGTGCCTGGAGTGTGAACACTGAAGCTTTCTTT | CAWSVNTEAFF
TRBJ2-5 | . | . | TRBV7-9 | TGTGCCAGCAGCTCCGGGGCAGAACTCCAAGAGACCCAGTACTTC | CASSSGAELQETQYF
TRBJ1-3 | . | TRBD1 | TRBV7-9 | TGTGCCAGCAGCTTAGAATCCGGTGGCGTCAGGGGGGGAGGAAACACCATATATTTT | CASSLESGGVRGGGNTIYF